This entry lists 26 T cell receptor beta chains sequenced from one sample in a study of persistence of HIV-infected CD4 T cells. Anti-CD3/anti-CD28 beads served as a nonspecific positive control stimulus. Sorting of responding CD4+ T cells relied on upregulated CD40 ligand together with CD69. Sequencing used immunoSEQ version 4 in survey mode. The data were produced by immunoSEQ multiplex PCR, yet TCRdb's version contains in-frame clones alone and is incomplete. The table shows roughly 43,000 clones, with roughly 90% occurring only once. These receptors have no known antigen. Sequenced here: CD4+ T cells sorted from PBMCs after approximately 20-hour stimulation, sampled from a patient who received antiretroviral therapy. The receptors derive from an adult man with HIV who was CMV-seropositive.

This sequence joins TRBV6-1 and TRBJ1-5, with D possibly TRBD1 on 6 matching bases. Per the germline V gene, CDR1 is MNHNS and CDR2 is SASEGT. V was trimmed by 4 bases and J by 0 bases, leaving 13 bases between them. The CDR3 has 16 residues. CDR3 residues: CASSGRTVFSNQPQHF. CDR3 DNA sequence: TGTGCCAGCAGTGGCCGGACAGTCTTTAGCAATCAGCCCCAGCATTTT.

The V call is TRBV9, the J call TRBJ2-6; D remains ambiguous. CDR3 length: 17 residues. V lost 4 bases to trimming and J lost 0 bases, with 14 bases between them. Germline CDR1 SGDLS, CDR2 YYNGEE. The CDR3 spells CASSPRPGLSGANVLTF. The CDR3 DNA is TGTGCCAGCAGCCCTCGTCCCGGTCTCTCTGGGGCCAACGTCCTGACTTTC. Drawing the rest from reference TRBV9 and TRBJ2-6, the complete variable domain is DSGVTQTPKHLITATGQRVTLRCSPRSGDLSVYWYQQSLDQGLQFLIQYYNGEERAKGNILERFSAQQFPDLHSELNLSSLELGDSALYFCASSPRPGLSGANVLTFGAGSRLTVL.

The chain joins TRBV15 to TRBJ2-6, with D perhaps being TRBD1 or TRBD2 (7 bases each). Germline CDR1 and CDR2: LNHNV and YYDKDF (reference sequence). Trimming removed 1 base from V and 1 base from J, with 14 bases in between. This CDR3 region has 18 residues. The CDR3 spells CATSRGQGGTSGANVLTF. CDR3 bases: TGTGCCACCAGCAGAGGACAGGGAGGGACTTCTGGGGCCAACGTCCTGACTTTC.

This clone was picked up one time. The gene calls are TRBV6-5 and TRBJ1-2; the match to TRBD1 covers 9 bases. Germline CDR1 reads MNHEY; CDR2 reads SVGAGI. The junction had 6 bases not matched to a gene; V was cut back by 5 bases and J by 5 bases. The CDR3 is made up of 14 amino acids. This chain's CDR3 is CASSTPGQGYGYTF. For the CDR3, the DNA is TGTGCCAGCAGTACCCCGGGACAGGGTTATGGCTACACCTTC.

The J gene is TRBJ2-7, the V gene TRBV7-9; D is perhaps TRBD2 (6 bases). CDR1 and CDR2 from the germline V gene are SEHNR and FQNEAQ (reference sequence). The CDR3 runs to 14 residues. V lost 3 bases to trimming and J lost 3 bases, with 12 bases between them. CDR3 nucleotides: TGTGCCAGCAGCTTCTGGGGGGTTGACTACGAGCAGTACTTC. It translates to CASSFWGVDYEQYF.

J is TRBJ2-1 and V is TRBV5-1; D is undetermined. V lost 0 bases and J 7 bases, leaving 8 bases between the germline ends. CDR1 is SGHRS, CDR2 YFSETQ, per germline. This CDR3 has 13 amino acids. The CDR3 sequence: CASSLGQGNEQFF. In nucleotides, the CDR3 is TGCGCCAGCAGCTTGGGACAAGGGAATGAGCAGTTCTTC.

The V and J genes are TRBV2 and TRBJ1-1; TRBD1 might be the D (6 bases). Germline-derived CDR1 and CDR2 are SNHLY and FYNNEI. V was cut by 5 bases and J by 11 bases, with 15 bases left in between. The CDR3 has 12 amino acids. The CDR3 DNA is TGTGCCAGCAGTCAACAGGGTTTCGGGGCTTTCTTT. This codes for CASSQQGFGAFF.

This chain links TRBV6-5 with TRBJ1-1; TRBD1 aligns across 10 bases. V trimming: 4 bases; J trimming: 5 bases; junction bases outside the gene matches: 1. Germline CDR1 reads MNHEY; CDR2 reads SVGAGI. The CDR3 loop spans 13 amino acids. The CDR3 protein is CASSWTGGTEAFF. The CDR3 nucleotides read TGTGCCAGCAGTTGGACAGGGGGAACTGAAGCTTTCTTT.

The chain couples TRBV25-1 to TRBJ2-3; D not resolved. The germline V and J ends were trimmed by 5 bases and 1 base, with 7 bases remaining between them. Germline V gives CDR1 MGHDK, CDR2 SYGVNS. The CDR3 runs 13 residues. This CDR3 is CASSFRRTDTQYF. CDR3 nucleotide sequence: TGTGCCAGCAGTTTCCGACGCACAGATACGCAGTATTTT.

CDR3: CASGEQGFGANVLTF. CDR3 bases: TGTGCCAGCGGGGAACAGGGGTTTGGGGCCAACGTCCTGACTTTC. This sequence joins TRBV3-1 (or the pseudogene TRBV3-2) and TRBJ2-6, with 7 bases fitting TRBD1. Trimming removed 8 bases from V and 3 bases from J; junction bases left unmatched: 7. CDR1 and CDR2 (germline): LGHDT, YNNKEL (reference sequence). This CDR3 region has 15 residues.

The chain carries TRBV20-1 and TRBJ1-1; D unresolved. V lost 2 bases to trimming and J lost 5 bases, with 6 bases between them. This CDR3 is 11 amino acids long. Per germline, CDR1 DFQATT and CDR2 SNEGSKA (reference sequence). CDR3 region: CSARLRTEAFF. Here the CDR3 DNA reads TGCAGTGCTAGATTGAGGACTGAAGCTTTCTTT.

The CDR3 sequence: CSVSIFRDRATEAFF. In nucleotides, the CDR3 is TGCAGCGTCTCCATTTTCCGGGACAGGGCAACTGAAGCTTTCTTT. V is TRBV29-1 and J is TRBJ1-1; 9 nucleotides agree with TRBD1. CDR1 and CDR2 (germline): SQVTM, ANQGSEA. The CDR3 is 15 residues long. Unmatched junction bases numbered 13, after V lost 6 bases and J lost 5 bases.

The DNA for the CDR3 is TGTGCCAGCAGTTACAGGGGAGCGGACTATGGCTACACCTTC. Protein: CASSYRGADYGYTF. The rearrangement joins TRBV6-5 to TRBJ1-2, with D perhaps matching TRBD1 (5 bases). CDR1 and CDR2 from the germline V gene are MNHEY and SVGAGI. V lost 2 bases and J 3 bases, leaving 10 bases between the germline ends. The CDR3 runs to 14 residues.

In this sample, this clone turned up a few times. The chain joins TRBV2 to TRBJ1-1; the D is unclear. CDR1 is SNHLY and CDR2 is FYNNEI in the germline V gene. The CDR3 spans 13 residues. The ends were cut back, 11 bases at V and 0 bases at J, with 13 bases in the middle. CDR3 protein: CADAWTVNTEAFF. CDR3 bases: TGTGCCGATGCATGGACGGTGAACACTGAAGCTTTCTTT. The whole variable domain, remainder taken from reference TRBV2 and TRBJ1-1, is EPEVTQTPSHQVTQMGQEVILRCVPISNHLYFYWYRQILGQKVEFLVSFYNNEISEKSEIFDDQFSVERPDGSNFTLKIRSTKLEDSAMYFCADAWTVNTEAFFGQGTRLTVV.

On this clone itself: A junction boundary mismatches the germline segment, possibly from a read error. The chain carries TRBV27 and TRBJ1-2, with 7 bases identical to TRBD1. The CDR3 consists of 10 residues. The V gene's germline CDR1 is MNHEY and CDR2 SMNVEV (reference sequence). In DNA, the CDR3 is TGTGCCAGCAGTCCCCGACAGGGCCTTTTT. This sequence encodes CASSPRQGLF.

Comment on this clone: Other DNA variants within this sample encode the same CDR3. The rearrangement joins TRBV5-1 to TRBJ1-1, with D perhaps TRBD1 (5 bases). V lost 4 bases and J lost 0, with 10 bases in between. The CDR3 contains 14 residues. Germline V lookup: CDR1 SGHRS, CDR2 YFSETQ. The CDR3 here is CASSMGQMNTEAFF. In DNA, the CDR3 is TGCGCCAGCAGCATGGGGCAGATGAACACTGAAGCTTTCTTT.

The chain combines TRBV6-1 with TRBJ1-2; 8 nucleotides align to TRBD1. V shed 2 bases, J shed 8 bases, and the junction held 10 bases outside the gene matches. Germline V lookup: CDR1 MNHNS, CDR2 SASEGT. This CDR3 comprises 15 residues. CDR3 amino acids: CASSETDRETWGYTF. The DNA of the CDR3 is TGTGCCAGCAGTGAAACGGACAGGGAGACTTGGGGCTACACCTTC.

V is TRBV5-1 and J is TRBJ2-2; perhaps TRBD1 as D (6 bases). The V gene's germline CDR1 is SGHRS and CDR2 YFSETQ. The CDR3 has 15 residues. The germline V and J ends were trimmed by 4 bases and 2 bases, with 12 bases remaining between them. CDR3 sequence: CASSVGQRNTGELFF. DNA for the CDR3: TGCGCCAGCAGCGTGGGACAAAGAAACACCGGGGAGCTGTTTTTT.

CDR3 region: CASSLEASPGRGTEAFF. The CDR3 DNA reads TGCGCCAGCAGCTTGGAGGCTTCGCCGGGTAGGGGCACTGAAGCTTTCTTT. The chain combines TRBV5-1 with TRBJ1-1, with D perhaps matching TRBD1 (5 bases). This CDR3 is built from 17 residues. CDR1 and CDR2 from the germline V gene are SGHRS and YFSETQ. Trimming left V 0 bases short and J 4 bases short, with 19 bases between.

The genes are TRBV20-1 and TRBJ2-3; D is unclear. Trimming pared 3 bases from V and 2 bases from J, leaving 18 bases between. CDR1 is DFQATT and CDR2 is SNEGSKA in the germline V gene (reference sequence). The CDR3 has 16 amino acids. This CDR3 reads CSASSPPPWDTDTQYF. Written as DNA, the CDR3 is TGCAGTGCTAGTTCGCCCCCTCCTTGGGACACAGATACGCAGTATTTT.

As DNA, the CDR3 is TGCGCCAGCAGCTTGACAGGGTCGGGTTCTGGGGCCAACGTCCTGACTTTC. This codes for CASSLTGSGSGANVLTF. The rearrangement links TRBV5-1 to TRBJ2-6; TRBD1 is a possible D gene (6 bases). CDR3 length equals 17 residues. In germline, CDR1 is SGHRS, CDR2 YFSETQ. Trimming removed 1 base at V and 1 base at J, with 12 bases between.

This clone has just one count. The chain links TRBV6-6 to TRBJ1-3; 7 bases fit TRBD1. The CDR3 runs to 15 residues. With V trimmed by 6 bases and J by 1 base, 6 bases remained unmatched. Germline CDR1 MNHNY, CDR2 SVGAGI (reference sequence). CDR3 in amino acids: CASSYRGDSGNTIYF. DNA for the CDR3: TGTGCCAGCAGCTACAGGGGTGATTCTGGAAACACCATATATTTT.

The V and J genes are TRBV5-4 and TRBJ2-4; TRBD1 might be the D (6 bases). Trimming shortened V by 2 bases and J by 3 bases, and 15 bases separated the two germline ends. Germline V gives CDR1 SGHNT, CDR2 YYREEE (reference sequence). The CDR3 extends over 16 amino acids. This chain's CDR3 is CASSLQGQRGKNIQYF. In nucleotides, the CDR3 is TGTGCCAGCAGCTTACAGGGCCAAAGGGGCAAAAACATTCAGTACTTC.

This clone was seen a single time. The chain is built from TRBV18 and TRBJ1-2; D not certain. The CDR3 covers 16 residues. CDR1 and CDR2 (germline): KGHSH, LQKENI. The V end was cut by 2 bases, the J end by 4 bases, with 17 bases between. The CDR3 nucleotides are TGTGCCAGCTCACCAAGAAAGGGCATGGAGGGCTATGGCTACACCTTC. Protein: CASSPRKGMEGYGYTF. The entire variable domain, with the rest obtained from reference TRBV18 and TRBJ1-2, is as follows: NAGVMQNPRHLVRRRGQEARLRCSPMKGHSHVYWYRQLPEEGLKFMVYLQKENIIDESGMPKERFSAEFPKEGPSILRIQQVVRGDSAAYFCASSPRKGMEGYGYTFGSGTRLTVV.

CDR3 protein: CASSLTSGDYNEQFF. CDR3 DNA: TGTGCCAGCAGCTTGACTAGCGGGGACTACAATGAGCAGTTCTTC. This rearrangement joins TRBV9 to TRBJ2-1, with TRBD2 matching 11 bases. V lost 4 bases, J lost 3 bases, and 3 bases stayed unmatched. The CDR3 covers 15 residues. The germline V gene encodes CDR1 SGDLS and CDR2 YYNGEE.

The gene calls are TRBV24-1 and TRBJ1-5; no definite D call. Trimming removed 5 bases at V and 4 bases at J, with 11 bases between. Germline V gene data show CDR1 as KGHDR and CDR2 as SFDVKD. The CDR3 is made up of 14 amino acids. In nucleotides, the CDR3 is TGTGCCACCAGTGTAGGAGGGCCGAATCAGCCCCAGCATTTT. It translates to CATSVGGPNQPQHF.